Listed below are T cell receptor beta chains from one sample, sequenced in a study of T cell repertoires in ileal Crohn's disease. The assay was immunoSEQ multiplex PCR, and TCRdb's table has in-frame clones only and misses some. The table has about 15,000 clones, roughly 85% seen once. The sequenced material came from ileal tissue. The source is an adult with Crohn's disease. The conserved cysteine and the conserved F or W are not part of the CDR3 here.

j_call cdr3_length v_call cdr3_aa
TRBJ2-1 14 TRBV27 ASRGTSGSSYNEQF
TRBJ2-5 13 TRBV6-1 ASSDGTGPQETQY
TRBJ2-1 10 TRBV7-8 ASSPSGDEQF
TRBJ1-3 13 TRBV6-5 ASSYGGASGNTIY
TRBJ2-5 14 TRBV9 ASSPPQVGAQETQY
TRBJ2-3 14 TRBV6-6 ASSYRGLDSTDTQY
TRBJ2-2 13 TRBV7-3 ASSSGLTNTGELF
TRBJ1-1 10 TRBV7-3 ASSLTGQEAF
TRBJ1-5 12 TRBV28 ASTVSEGAQPQH
TRBJ2-3 12 TRBV4-2 ASSQGLVTDTQY
TRBJ1-1 14 TRBV10-3 AISESGGLGPTEAF
TRBJ2-2 13 TRBV7-9 ASSDDRAGIGELF
TRBJ2-3 13 TRBV7-7 ASSLASGGMDTQY
TRBJ2-1 10 TRBV25-1 ASRIALGEQF
TRBJ1-6 14 TRBV5-5 ASSRRDRTYNSPLH
TRBJ1-6 14 TRBV9 ASSLTGNFGSPPLH
TRBJ1-4 13 TRBV30 AWSERQGAREKLF
TRBJ1-2 13 TRBV11-2 ASSSHLSGSGGYT
TRBJ1-1 13 TRBV5-4 ASSLPRGGGTEAF
TRBJ2-3 13 TRBV6-4 ASSLDRASTDTQY
TRBJ2-7 12 TRBV5-1 ASSTEVGDGEQY
TRBJ2-3 15 TRBV5-1 ASSIRSSGGGTDTQY
TRBJ2-5 13 TRBV5-1 ASSFAEGGQETQY
TRBJ1-3 13 TRBV5-1 ASSPEGALGNTIY
TRBJ2-2 13 TRBV13 ASSLSPGVTGELF
TRBJ2-2 11 TRBV29-1 SVEKIGAGELF